A selection of T cell receptor beta chains follows, all from one sample in a study of shared clonotypes between healthy human individuals. Assay: immunoSEQ multiplex PCR; the TCRdb copy retains only in-frame clones and omits some. The sample records about 300,000 clones, approximately 79% being singletons. Source material: memory CD4+ T cells sorted from blood. The receptors were gathered from a young man in good health. Each CDR3 is given without its conserved first and last residue. The size field is filled for only some rows; it gives once, few, many or a size class.

>TRBJ2-2|TRBV5-6|few
ASSFGLADTGELF
>TRBJ2-1|TRBV5-4|once
ASSYPSTSGRANVQF
>TRBJ2-7|TRBV7-8|-
ASSPLAGGGTPI
>TRBJ1-1|TRBV25-1|-
ASRDGFEAF
>TRBJ2-1|TRBV18|-
ASSPTSPSGYNEQF
>TRBJ1-5|TRBV6-1|-
ASNSQGINNQPQH
>TRBJ2-3|TRBV30|-
AWSSRTGDTQY
>TRBJ2-1|TRBV4-2|-
ASSQELAGPINEQF
>TRBJ2-3|TRBV5-1|once
ASSLARDTDTQY
>TRBJ2-3|TRBV5-6|-
ASRSGVGDTDTQY
>TRBJ1-1|TRBV30|-
AWSVLNTEAF